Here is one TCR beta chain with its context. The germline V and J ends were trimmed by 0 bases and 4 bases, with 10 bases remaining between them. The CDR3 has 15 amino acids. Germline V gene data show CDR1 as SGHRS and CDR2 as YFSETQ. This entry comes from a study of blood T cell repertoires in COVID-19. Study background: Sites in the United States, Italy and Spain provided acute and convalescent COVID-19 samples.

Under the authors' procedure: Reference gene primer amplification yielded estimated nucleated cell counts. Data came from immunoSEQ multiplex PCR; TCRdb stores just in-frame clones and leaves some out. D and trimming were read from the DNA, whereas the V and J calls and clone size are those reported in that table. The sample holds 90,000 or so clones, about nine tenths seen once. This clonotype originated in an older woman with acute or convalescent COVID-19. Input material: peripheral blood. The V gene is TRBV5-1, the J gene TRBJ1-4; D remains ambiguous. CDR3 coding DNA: TGCGCCAGCAGCTTGGAGGCAGGCTTTAATGAAAAACTGTTTTTT. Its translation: CASSLEAGFNEKLFF.